This TCR beta chain is from a study of blood T cell repertoires in COVID-19. About the research overall: Material from acute and convalescent COVID-19 was sourced from the United States, Italy and Spain.

V shed 1 base and J shed 3 bases, with 6 bases lying between them. This CDR3 region has 13 residues. CDR1 SNHLY and CDR2 FYNNEI come from the germline V gene. In the authors' workflow: Researchers report that nucleated cell counts were estimated from reference gene primer amplification. Sequencing was performed with immunoSEQ multiplex PCR; in TCRdb, only in-frame clones are kept and a portion is missing. V, J and clone size reflect that table, while D and trimming were determined from the DNA. The sample lists about 330,000 clones, about 86% occurring once. This clone was picked up a small number of times.

The sequencing input was peripheral blood. The TCR originated in a woman between 50 and 59 years old with acute or convalescent COVID-19. The rearrangement joins TRBV2 to TRBJ1-1; D gene unclear. The CDR3 DNA reads as TGTGCCAGCAGTGAAGGAGCGTACACTGAAGCTTTCTTT. This codes for CASSEGAYTEAFF.